A single sample gave rise to the 24 T cell receptor beta chains below, sequenced in a study of blood T cells in healthy people across ages. Next came a second PCR, run for about 7 to 12 cycles, which used a sample-barcoded 5' primer along with a J-beta primer mix. TCRdb processed the 5' RACE reads anew with MiXCR; each CDR3 protein has one entry. The repertoire consists of hundreds of thousands of distinct CDR3 sequences, with around 25% occurring once and the leading ten covering under 10%. This sample was also put to use in a study of T cells of mothers and their children.

Sequenced sample: blood. These receptors all come from a boy aged 10-17 years in good health.

The table lists this clonotype with many counts. The chain combines TRBV6-2 or TRBV6-3 with TRBJ2-5; 8 positions agree with TRBD1. The J call is uncertain, as TRBJ2-7 better fits the DNA end. Germline CDR1 reads MNHEY; CDR2 reads SVGEGT. The length of the CDR3 is 13 residues. DNA of the CDR3: TGTGCCAGCAGTTCAGGACAGGGTCGCGAGCAGTACTTC. Its translation is CASSSGQGREQYF.

This clonotype was counted between two and nine times. The chain couples TRBV6-5 to TRBJ1-1; D not certain. Germline assignment: CDR1 MNHEY and CDR2 SVGAGI. The V end lost 2 bases, the J end lost 4 bases, and 8 bases lay between the germline ends. This CDR3 has 13 residues. CDR3 nucleotide sequence: TGTGCCAGCAGTTACGGGAAGGGCACTGAAGCTTTCTTT. Translated, it gives CASSYGKGTEAFF.

In its sample, this clonotype was seen a few times. V usage is TRBV4-2 and J usage is TRBJ2-2, with 8 bases lining up with TRBD2. The CDR3 has 18 amino acids. V trimming: 4 bases; J trimming: 0 bases; junction bases outside the gene matches: 10. Germline V gives CDR1 LGHNA, CDR2 YNFKEQ. This CDR3 is CASSPRGGSFSNTGELFF. The DNA for the CDR3 is TGTGCCAGCAGCCCTCGGGGGGGGTCTTTTTCGAACACCGGGGAGCTGTTTTTT.

The chain combines TRBV28 with TRBJ2-7; 8 nucleotides line up with TRBD2. Trimming took 3 bases from V and 3 from J; bases not matched to a gene: 16. The germline gives CDR1 MDHEN, CDR2 SYDVKM. The CDR3 extends over 18 amino acids. CDR3 nucleotides: TGTGCCAGCAGTTTTCCCCCACCTAGCGGGTTCGACCACTACGAGCAGTACTTC. It specifies CASSFPPPSGFDHYEQYF.

This clonotype has only a few counts. The V and J genes are TRBV20-1 and TRBJ2-3; a possible D gene is TRBD1 (7 bases). Germline lookup yields CDR1 DFQATT and CDR2 SNEGSKA (reference sequence). This CDR3 has 15 residues. V gave up 6 bases and J gave up 2 bases, with 18 bases separating them. The CDR3 region is CSARGDTAFTDTQYF. CDR3 sequence (DNA): TGCAGTGCCAGGGGGGACACGGCCTTCACAGATACGCAGTATTTT.

The chain uses TRBV29-1 and TRBJ2-7; a weak D match, TRBD1 (6 bases). This CDR3 comprises 13 residues. Germline values: CDR1 SQVTM, CDR2 ANQGSEA. V shed 4 bases and J shed 6 bases, with 16 bases lying between them. This chain's CDR3 is CSVGTQGRLEQYF. The CDR3 region has the DNA TGCAGCGTTGGAACCCAGGGGAGACTCGAGCAGTACTTC.

This clonotype was detected only a few times. The rearrangement uses TRBV14 and TRBJ2-1, with 7 bases fitting TRBD1. J gave up 9 bases and V 1 base, and 12 bases lay outside the gene matches. The CDR3 covers 16 residues. Germline-derived CDR1 and CDR2 are SGHDN and FVKESK. The CDR3 here is CASSQVGTALRGEQFF. The DNA for the CDR3 is TGTGCCAGCAGCCAAGTCGGGACAGCCCTGAGGGGTGAGCAGTTCTTC. Combining the CDR3 with reference TRBV14 and TRBJ2-1 gives the whole variable domain EAGVTQFPSHSVIEKGQTVTLRCDPISGHDNLYWYRRVMGKEIKFLLHFVKESKQDESGMPNNRFLAERTGGTYSTLKVQPAELEDSGVYFCASSQVGTALRGEQFFGPGTRLTVL.

The chain couples TRBV5-1 to TRBJ2-5; TRBD1 agrees at 9 bases. Germline values: CDR1 SGHRS, CDR2 YFSETQ. The CDR3 has 13 amino acids. V was pared by 5 bases and J by 4 bases, with 3 bases of the junction left unmatched. In DNA form, the CDR3 reads TGCGCCAGCAGGACAGGGGGGATAGAGACCCAGTACTTC. It codes for CASRTGGIETQYF. Together with reference TRBV5-1 and TRBJ2-5, the CDR3 gives the full variable domain: KAGVTQTPRYLIKTRGQQVTLSCSPISGHRSVSWYQQTPGQGLQFLFEYFSETQRNKGNFPGRFSGRQFSNSRSEMNVSTLELGDSALYLCASRTGGIETQYFGPGTRLLVL.

V gene TRBV29-1 combines with J gene TRBJ2-5; D remains unclear. Deletions cut 6 bases from V and 5 bases from J, with 13 bases between. The length of the CDR3 is 12 residues. Germline V lookup: CDR1 SQVTM, CDR2 ANQGSEA. The CDR3 DNA is TGCAGCGTGGGAAGGGCCGGGGAGACCCAGTACTTC. Translated, it gives CSVGRAGETQYF. Complete variable domain (other parts from reference TRBV29-1 and TRBJ2-5): SAVISQKPSRDICQRGTSLTIQCQVDSQVTMMFWYRQQPGQSLTLIATANQGSEATYESGFVIDKFPISRPNLTFSTLTVSNMSPEDSSIYLCSVGRAGETQYFGPGTRLLVL.

The V and J genes are TRBV18 and TRBJ2-5, with unresolved D. Germline CDR1 is KGHSH and CDR2 is LQKENI. Trimming cost V 2 bases and J 3 bases, with 7 bases left between them. CDR3 length equals 13 residues. The CDR3 is CASSPDAEETQYF. The CDR3 DNA reads as TGTGCCAGCTCACCAGACGCCGAAGAGACCCAGTACTTC.

The chain joins TRBV12-3 or TRBV12-4 to TRBJ2-3, with D perhaps matching TRBD2 (6 bases). This CDR3 is 14 amino acids long. V was shortened by 6 bases and J by 2 bases, with 12 bases between the two germline ends. The CDR3 sequence is CASSRGANTDTQYF. The DNA for the CDR3 is TGTGCCAGCAGCCGCGGGGCCAACACAGATACGCAGTATTTT.

The rearrangement uses TRBV7-2 and TRBJ2-1; D might be TRBD1 or TRBD2, each matching 5 bases. CDR1 is SGHTA, CDR2 FQGNSA, per germline. V gave up 2 bases and J gave up 3 bases, with 14 bases separating them. The CDR3 sequence is 16 residues long. The CDR3 DNA reads TGTGCCAGCAGCTTAACCTCGGGACGGCTCTACAATGAGCAGTTCTTC. Amino acids: CASSLTSGRLYNEQFF.

In its sample, this clonotype was seen a few times. This rearrangement joins TRBV10-3 to TRBJ2-5; tentative D call: TRBD2 (6 bases). The CDR3 is 16 residues long. Per the germline V gene, CDR1 is ENHRY and CDR2 is SYGVKD. With 0 bases removed from V and 4 bases from J, the gap between germline ends came to 15 bases. The CDR3, as DNA: TGTGCCATCAGTGAGTCTAGATGGGGGGACGGAGAGACCCAGTACTTC. The encoded protein is CAISESRWGDGETQYF.

The chain recombines TRBV20-1 with TRBJ1-5; D remains ambiguous. Germline loops: CDR1 DFQATT, CDR2 SNEGSKA (reference sequence). This CDR3 is built from 12 residues. Trimming cost V 0 bases and J 5 bases, with 5 bases left between them. The chain's CDR3 is CSARELDQPQHF. CDR3 in DNA: TGCAGTGCTAGAGAACTAGATCAGCCCCAGCATTTT.

This clonotype came up a few times. This sequence joins TRBV5-1 and TRBJ2-7; possibly TRBD1 for D (5 bases). CDR1 and CDR2 from the germline V gene are SGHRS and YFSETQ. This CDR3 contains 14 residues. V was shortened by 4 bases and J by 1 base, with 12 bases between the two germline ends. This CDR3 reads CASSKDKSSYEQYF. CDR3 in DNA: TGCGCCAGCAGCAAGGACAAGTCGTCCTACGAGCAGTACTTC.

The V call is TRBV5-1, the J call TRBJ1-2, with D perhaps matching TRBD1 (6 bases). Germline V gene lookup returns CDR1 SGHRS and CDR2 YFSETQ. Trimming took off 0 bases at V and 4 bases at J, with 13 bases between the two ends. The CDR3 totals 15 residues. CDR3 loop: CASSLAAGAGYGYTF. In DNA form, the CDR3 reads TGCGCCAGCAGCTTGGCGGCAGGGGCTGGCTATGGCTACACCTTC.

The chain carries TRBV7-8 and TRBJ2-5; D possibly corresponds to TRBD1 (5 bases). Germline CDR1 reads SGHVS; CDR2 reads FQNEAQ. The CDR3 totals 16 residues. Trimming removed 0 bases at V and 1 base at J, with 12 bases between. CDR3 sequence reads: CASSLAQQVLQETQYF. The CDR3 nucleotides read TGTGCCAGCAGCTTAGCGCAACAGGTCCTCCAAGAGACCCAGTACTTC.

This clonotype has a handful of counts. V is TRBV20-1 and J is TRBJ2-5; TRBD2 aligns across 7 bases. CDR1 is DFQATT, CDR2 SNEGSKA, per germline (reference sequence). The CDR3 is 13 amino acids. J lost 4 bases, V lost 6 bases, and 8 bases had no gene match. The DNA of the CDR3 is TGCAGTGCGACAACAGCGGGGAGAGAGACCCAGTACTTC. Its translation: CSATTAGRETQYF.

The chain uses TRBV15 and TRBJ2-1; 7 bases line up with TRBD2. The J call is in doubt because the DNA end fits TRBJ2-5 better. Germline CDR1 reads LNHNV; CDR2 reads YYDKDF (reference sequence). The CDR3 contains 12 residues. The CDR3 sequence: CATSGGVETQYF. The CDR3 DNA reads TGTGCCACCAGCGGGGGGGTAGAGACCCAGTACTTC.

The chain carries TRBV29-1 and TRBJ2-7, with 10 bases aligning to TRBD1. Trimming removed 6 bases from V and 6 bases from J; junction bases left unmatched: 11. This CDR3 has 14 residues. Looked up from germline, CDR1 is SQVTM and CDR2 is ANQGSEA. DNA of the CDR3: TGCAGCGTCGCGGCTATTGGACAGGGGGGCGAGCAGTACTTC. Translating gives CSVAAIGQGGEQYF.

The rearrangement joins TRBV20-1 to TRBJ2-5, with D possibly matching TRBD2 (5 bases). The CDR3 totals 12 residues. Germline V gene lookup returns CDR1 DFQATT and CDR2 SNEGSKA (reference sequence). CDR3 region: CSALRDQETQYF. CDR3 bases: TGCAGCGCTCTGCGGGACCAAGAGACCCAGTACTTC.

This clonotype was detected once. CDR3 in DNA: TGTGCCAGCAGCTTAGAATTGAGAACAGATACGCAGTATTTT. This translates into CASSLELRTDTQYF. This chain connects TRBV7-2 to TRBJ2-3; D unclear. Germline CDR1 reads SGHTA; CDR2 reads FQGNSA. The CDR3 is 14 amino acids. Trimming took off 1 base at V and 3 bases at J, with 8 bases between the two ends. The full variable domain, rest sourced from reference TRBV7-2 and TRBJ2-3, is GAGVSQSPSNKVTEKGKDVELRCDPISGHTALYWYRQSLGQGLEFLIYFQGNSAPDKSGLPSDRFSAERTGGSVSTLTIQRTQQEDSAVYLCASSLELRTDTQYFGPGTRLTVL.

Concerning this clonotype: A junction boundary mismatches the germline segment, possibly from a read error. The chain is built from TRBV29-1 and TRBJ2-7, with TRBD1 as a possible D gene (5 bases). Germline V gene data show CDR1 as SQVTM and CDR2 as ANQGSEA. This CDR3 has 13 amino acids. CDR3 in DNA: TGCAGCGTTGAAAGGCAGGGTAAGGGCGAGCAGTGCTTC. Translation: CSVERQGKGEQCF.

The V call is TRBV12-5, the J call TRBJ2-5; 12 positions agree with TRBD2. The CDR3 is made up of 15 amino acids. CDR1 and CDR2 (germline): LGHNT, FRNRAP. Trimming cost V 5 bases and J 5 bases; bases outside gene matches: 6. The CDR3: CASGTGLAGTETQYF. The CDR3, as DNA: TGTGCTAGTGGTACAGGACTAGCGGGGACGGAGACCCAGTACTTC.